The clone carrying this TCR beta chain came up a few times. Authors of the study amplified TCR beta CDR3 regions from RNA transcripts. Using the HTBI primer set, a first-round RT-PCR was run on the TCR CDR3. TCRdb ran MiXCR on the multiplex PCR reads and lists one entry per CDR3 protein. The table includes some 530,000 distinct CDR3 sequences, approximately 23% detected once. The sample belongs to a study of T cells in Graves' hyperthyroidism and ophthalmopathy. The trim removed 6 bases at V and 7 bases at J, leaving 12 bases unmatched. Looked up from germline, CDR1 is MNHNS and CDR2 is SASEGT. This CDR3 region has 17 residues. Patients showing uncontrolled infection, other autoimmune disease, pregnancy or lactation were ineligible.

This receptor was obtained from a woman aged 70-85 years with Graves' ophthalmopathy. Sequenced input: blood. This chain links TRBV6-1 with TRBJ1-6; TRBD1 aligns across 10 bases. Here the CDR3 reads CASSDSRGTGANSPLHF. CDR3 sequence (DNA): TGTGCCAGCAGCGACTCCCGCGGGACAGGGGCAAATTCACCCCTCCACTTT.